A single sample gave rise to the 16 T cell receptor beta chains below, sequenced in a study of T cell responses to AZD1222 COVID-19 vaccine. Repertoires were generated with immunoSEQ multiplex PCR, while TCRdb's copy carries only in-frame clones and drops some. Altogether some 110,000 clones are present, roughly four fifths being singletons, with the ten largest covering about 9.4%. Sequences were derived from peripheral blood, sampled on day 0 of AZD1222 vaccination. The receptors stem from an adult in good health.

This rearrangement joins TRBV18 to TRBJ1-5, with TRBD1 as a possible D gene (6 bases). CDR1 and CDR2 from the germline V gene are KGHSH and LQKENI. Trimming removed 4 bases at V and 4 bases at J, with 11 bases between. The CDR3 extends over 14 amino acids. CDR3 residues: CASSQGERNQPQHF. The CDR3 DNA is TGTGCCAGCTCACAGGGGGAGAGGAATCAGCCCCAGCATTTT.

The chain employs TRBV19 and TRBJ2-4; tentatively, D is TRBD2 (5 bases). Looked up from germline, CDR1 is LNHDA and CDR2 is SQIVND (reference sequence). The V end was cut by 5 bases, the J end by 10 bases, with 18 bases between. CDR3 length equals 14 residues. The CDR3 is CASSRSERRGIQYF. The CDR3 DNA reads TGTGCCAGTAGTCGGAGCGAGCGTCGCGGGATTCAGTACTTC.

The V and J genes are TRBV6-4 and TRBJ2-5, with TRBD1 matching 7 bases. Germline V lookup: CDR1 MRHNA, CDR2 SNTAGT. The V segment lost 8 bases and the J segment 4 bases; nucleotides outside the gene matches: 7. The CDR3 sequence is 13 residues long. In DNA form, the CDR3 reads TGTGCCAGCTCAATTAACAGGGGAGAGACCCAGTACTTC. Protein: CASSINRGETQYF.

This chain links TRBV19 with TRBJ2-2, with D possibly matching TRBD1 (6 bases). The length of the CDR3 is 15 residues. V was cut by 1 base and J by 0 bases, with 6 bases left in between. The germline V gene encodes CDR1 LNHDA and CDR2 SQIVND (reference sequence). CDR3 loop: CASSIGQANTGELFF. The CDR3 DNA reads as TGTGCCAGTAGTATAGGACAGGCGAACACCGGGGAGCTGTTTTTT.

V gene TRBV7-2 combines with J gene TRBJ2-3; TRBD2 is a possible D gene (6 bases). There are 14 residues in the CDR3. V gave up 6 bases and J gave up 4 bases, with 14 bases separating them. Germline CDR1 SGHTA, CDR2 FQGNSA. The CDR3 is CASRGPAGPDTQYF. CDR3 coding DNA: TGTGCCAGCAGAGGGCCAGCGGGCCCAGATACGCAGTATTTT. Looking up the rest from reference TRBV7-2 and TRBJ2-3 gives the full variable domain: GAGVSQSPSNKVTEKGKDVELRCDPISGHTALYWYRQSLGQGLEFLIYFQGNSAPDKSGLPSDRFSAERTGGSVSTLTIQRTQQEDSAVYLCASRGPAGPDTQYFGPGTRLTVL.

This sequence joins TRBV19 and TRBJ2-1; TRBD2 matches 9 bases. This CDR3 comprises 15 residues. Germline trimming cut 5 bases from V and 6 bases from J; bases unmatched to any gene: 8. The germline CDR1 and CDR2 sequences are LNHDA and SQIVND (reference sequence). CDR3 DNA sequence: TGTGCCAGTAGTTCTAAGGCGGGAGGGCCCAATGAGCAGTTCTTC. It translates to CASSSKAGGPNEQFF. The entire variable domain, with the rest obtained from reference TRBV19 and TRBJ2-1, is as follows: DGGITQSPKYLFRKEGQNVTLSCEQNLNHDAMYWYRQDPGQGLRLIYYSQIVNDFQKGDIAEGYSVSREKKESFPLTVTSAQKNPTAFYLCASSSKAGGPNEQFFGPGTRLTVL.

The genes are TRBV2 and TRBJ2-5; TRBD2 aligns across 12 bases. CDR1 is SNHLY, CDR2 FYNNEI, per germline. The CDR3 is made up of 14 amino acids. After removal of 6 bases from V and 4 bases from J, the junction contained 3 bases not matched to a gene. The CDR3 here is CASSPGLAGETQYF. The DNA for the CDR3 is TGTGCCAGCAGCCCGGGACTAGCGGGAGAGACCCAGTACTTC.

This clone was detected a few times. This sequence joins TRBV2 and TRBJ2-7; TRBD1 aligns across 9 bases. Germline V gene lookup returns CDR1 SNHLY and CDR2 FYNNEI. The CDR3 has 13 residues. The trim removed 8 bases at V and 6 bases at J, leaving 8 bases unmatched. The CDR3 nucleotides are TGTGCCAGCGGCCTGGACAGGGGCGGCGAGCAGTACTTC. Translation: CASGLDRGGEQYF.

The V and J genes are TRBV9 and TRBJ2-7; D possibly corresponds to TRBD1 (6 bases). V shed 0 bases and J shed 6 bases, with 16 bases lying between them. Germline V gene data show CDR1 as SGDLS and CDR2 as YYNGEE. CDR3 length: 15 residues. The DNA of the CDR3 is TGTGCCAGCAGCGTAGCTCCCAGGGGAAGGAGCGAGCAGTACTTC. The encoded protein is CASSVAPRGRSEQYF.

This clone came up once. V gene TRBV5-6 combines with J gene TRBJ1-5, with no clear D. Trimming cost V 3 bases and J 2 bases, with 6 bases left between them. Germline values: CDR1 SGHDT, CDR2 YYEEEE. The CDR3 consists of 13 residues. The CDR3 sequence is CASSSGGNQPQHF. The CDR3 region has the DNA TGTGCCAGCAGCTCGGGTGGCAATCAGCCCCAGCATTTT.

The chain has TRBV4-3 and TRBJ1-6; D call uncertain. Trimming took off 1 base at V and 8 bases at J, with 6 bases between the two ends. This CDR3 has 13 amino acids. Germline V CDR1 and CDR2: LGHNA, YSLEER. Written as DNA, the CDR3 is TGCGCCAGCAGCCAAGCCCGTGATTCACCCCTCCACTTT. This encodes CASSQARDSPLHF.

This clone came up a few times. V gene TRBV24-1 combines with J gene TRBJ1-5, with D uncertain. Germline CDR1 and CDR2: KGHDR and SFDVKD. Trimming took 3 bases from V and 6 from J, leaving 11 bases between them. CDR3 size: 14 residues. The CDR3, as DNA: TGTGCCACCAGTGATATAGGTACCAGTCAGCCCCAGCATTTT. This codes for CATSDIGTSQPQHF.

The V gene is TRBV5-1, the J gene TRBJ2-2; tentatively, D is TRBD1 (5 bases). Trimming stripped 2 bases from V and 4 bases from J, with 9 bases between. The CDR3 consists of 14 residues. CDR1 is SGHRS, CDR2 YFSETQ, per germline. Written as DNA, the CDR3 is TGCGCCAGCAGCTTCGAGCAGGGCACCGGGGAGCTGTTTTTT. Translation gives CASSFEQGTGELFF.

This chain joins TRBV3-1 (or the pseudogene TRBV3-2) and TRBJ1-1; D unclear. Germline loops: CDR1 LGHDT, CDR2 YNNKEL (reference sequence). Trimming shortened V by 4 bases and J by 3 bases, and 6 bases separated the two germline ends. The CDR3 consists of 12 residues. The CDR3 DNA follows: TGTGCCAGCAGCCTCGTGGACACTGAAGCTTTCTTT. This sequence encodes CASSLVDTEAFF.

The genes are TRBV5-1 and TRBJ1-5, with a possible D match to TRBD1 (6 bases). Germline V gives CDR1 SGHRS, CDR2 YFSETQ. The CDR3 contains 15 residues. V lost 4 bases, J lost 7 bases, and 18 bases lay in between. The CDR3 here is CASSPGQLDTQPQHF. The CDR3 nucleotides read TGCGCCAGCAGCCCCGGACAGCTTGATACCCAGCCCCAGCATTTT.

CDR3 sequence: CASSSNPGNTEAFF. In DNA form, the CDR3 reads TGTGCCAGCAGTAGTAACCCAGGGAACACTGAAGCTTTCTTT. This chain links TRBV6-5 with TRBJ1-1; D unclear. V lost 5 bases to trimming and J lost 1 base, with 11 bases between them. The germline gives CDR1 MNHEY, CDR2 SVGAGI. This CDR3 spans 14 amino acids.